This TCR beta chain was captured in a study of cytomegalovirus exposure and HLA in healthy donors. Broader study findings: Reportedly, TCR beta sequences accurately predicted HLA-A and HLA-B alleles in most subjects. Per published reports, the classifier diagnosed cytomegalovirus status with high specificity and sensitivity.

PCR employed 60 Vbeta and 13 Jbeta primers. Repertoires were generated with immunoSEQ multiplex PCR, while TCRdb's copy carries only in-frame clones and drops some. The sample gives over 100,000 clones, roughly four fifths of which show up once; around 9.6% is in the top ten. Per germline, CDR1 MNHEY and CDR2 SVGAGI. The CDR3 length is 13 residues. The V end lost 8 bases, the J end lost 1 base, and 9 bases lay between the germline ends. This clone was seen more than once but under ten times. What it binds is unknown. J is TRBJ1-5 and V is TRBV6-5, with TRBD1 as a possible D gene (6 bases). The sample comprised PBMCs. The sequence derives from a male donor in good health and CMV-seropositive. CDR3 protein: CASGDNSNQPQHF. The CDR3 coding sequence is TGTGCCAGCGGGGACAACAGCAATCAGCCCCAGCATTTT.